This T cell receptor beta chain was captured by sequencing in a study of T cells in Graves' hyperthyroidism and ophthalmopathy. Overall study context: Peripheral blood sampling occurred at initial diagnosis, before any treatment.

Amplification of TCR beta CDR3 regions was performed using RNA transcripts as template. The HTBI primer set was used in a first-round RT-PCR of the TCR CDR3. TCRdb passed the multiplex PCR reads through MiXCR, listing each CDR3 protein once. Altogether hundreds of thousands of distinct CDR3 sequences are present, 11% to 15% being singletons, with the ten largest covering around 23%. Between the trimmed V and J ends, which lost 2 bases and 11 bases, there was a span of 7 bases. The CDR3 contains 10 residues. Per the germline V gene, CDR1 is DFQATT and CDR2 is SNEGSKA (reference sequence). Exclusion followed for patients with uncontrolled infection, other autoimmune disease, pregnancy or lactation. Diagnostic assessment was based on clinical symptoms, serum thyroxine and TRAb, thyroid ultrasound and orbital computed tomography. Findings and caveats of the study: Blood also showed most of the thyroid clonotypes that were expanded above 0.001.

In regard to this clonotype: Antigen: not known.

The material sequenced was blood. The chain couples TRBV20-1 to TRBJ2-1; D is undetermined. The origin of this receptor is a woman in her 30s with Graves' hyperthyroidism. CDR3 loop: CSARKEQQFF. CDR3 coding DNA: TGCAGTGCTAGAAAGGAGCAGCAGTTCTTC.